Described below is a single TCR beta chain sequence and its context. This CDR3 region has 13 residues. V shed 3 bases and J 5 bases; nucleotides not matched to a gene: 5. CDR1 and CDR2 from the germline V gene are SQVTM and ANQGSEA. It was version v3.0 of the immunoSEQ assay that was run at survey level. Assay used: immunoSEQ multiplex PCR; TCRdb lists only in-frame clones, some missing. The sample contains approximately 25,000 clones, 79% of which appear only once. The entry originates in a study of long-term antiretroviral therapy in people with HIV. Sequenced here: unsorted PBMCs, sampled 1.2 years after starting antiretroviral therapy. V and J are TRBV29-1 and TRBJ2-5; 8 nucleotides agree with TRBD2. The TCR was taken from a middle-aged woman with HIV. In DNA form, the CDR3 reads TGCAGCGTTGACGGGACTAGAGCTGAGACCCAGTACTTC. Translating it yields CSVDGTRAETQYF.